Only a few counts were recorded for the clone carrying this T cell receptor beta chain. Amplification yielded TCR beta CDR3 regions, with RNA transcripts as the source. An initial round of RT-PCR targeting the TCR CDR3 relied on the HTBI primer set. TCRdb processed the multiplex PCR reads anew with MiXCR; each CDR3 protein has one entry. The profile shows about 300,000 distinct CDR3 sequences, approximately 16% of them singletons. The sample originates from a study of T cells in Graves' hyperthyroidism and ophthalmopathy. Germline values: CDR1 LNHDA, CDR2 SQIVND (reference sequence). CDR3 length equals 15 residues. V was clipped by 7 bases and J by 0 bases; unmatched bases: 8. PBMCs were derived from 10 ml fresh peripheral blood.

The TCR was taken from a man aged 25 to 40 with Graves' hyperthyroidism. The chain joins TRBV19 to TRBJ1-1, with TRBD1 identical over 7 bases. Sequenced sample: blood. This CDR3 reads CASKWDSSLNTEAFF. For the CDR3, the DNA is TGTGCCAGTAAATGGGACAGCTCCTTGAACACTGAAGCTTTCTTT.